This TCR beta chain was documented in a study of blood T cells in healthy people across ages (dated by TCRdb to the mid-2010s). Context from the whole study: In model experiments, template switching captured roughly one uniquely barcoded TCR beta cDNA molecule for every two T cells. To track age-related changes in TCR beta repertoire diversity, the study relied on deep sequencing normalized with unique cDNA molecular identifiers. The donors were divided into four age groups: young (average around 17 years), middle-aged (about 39), aged (under 70) and long-lived (82). Donors of different ages were randomly distributed across sequencing lanes to avoid experimental bias. Two additional independent replicas of 1 million unique cDNA reads from the same blood draw were analyzed for two donors (one aged 18 to 30 and one aged 80 or older).

What the study reported, not specific to this receptor: There was a strong correlation between observed TCR beta diversity and the percentage of naive T cells measured by flow cytometry. Estimates of total diversity based on one million sequenced T cells were considered lower bounds and underestimates. Bulk unsorted PBMC profiling prevented conclusive comparison of naive and antigen-experienced compartments. Observed TCR beta diversity per million T cells fell roughly linearly with age, and a significant reduction was already apparent by age around 40. The long-lived group showed more naive CD4+ T cells, fewer expanded clones and increased TCR diversity than the aged group, suggesting age selection. Donor CMV infection status was unknown, potentially confounding age-related changes in expanded clonotypes.

The donors were about 40 Caucasian individuals from Russia, aged about 6 to 100 years, who were systemically healthy. Ten milliliters of peripheral blood were drawn from each donor into EDTA-treated Vacutainer tubes. Ficoll-Paque density-gradient centrifugation was used to isolate PBMCs, with at least 7 million per sample. Total RNA was extracted from PBMCs with Trizol reagent, with at least 6 micrograms obtained per sample. For every donor, flow cytometry on a PBMC aliquot measured the percentage of naive CD45RAhigh/CD27high T cells. Library construction relied on 5' RACE. The reads were generated on an Illumina HiSeq 2500. A second 7 to 11 cycle PCR used a sample-barcoded 5' primer and a J-beta primer mix. A template-switch 5' adaptor carrying 12 random nucleotides introduced a unique molecular identifier onto each TCR beta cDNA molecule. At least 2.5 million CDR3-containing paired-end reads were obtained from each sample. First-strand cDNA synthesis was performed from all RNA using the Mint cDNA synthesis kit, with priming by a TRBC-specific oligonucleotide. After uracil-DNA glycosylase treatment, a first 18-cycle PCR used universal primers M1SS and BC2_uni_R on all cDNA. Per the authors' processing: For normalization, 1 million high-quality reads, each with a distinct molecular identifier, were randomly selected from each sample. Instead of being binned into consensus sequences, reads with shared molecular identifiers were discarded. CDR3 identification, clonotype clustering and error correction used MiTCR with a Q25 quality threshold and the strictest error-elimination algorithm. A nonparametric unseen species model using Euler transformation provided a lower-bound estimate of total TCR beta diversity. TCRdb itself trimmed the public reads at Q25 with fastp, ran MiXCR and retained productive beta chains. Every entry covers one CDR3 protein and lists the most common genes and DNA from its rows. The authors' filters were not applied to this entry. For this sample the table gives about 830,000 distinct CDR3 sequences, of which 62% were detected only once. The ten largest clones add up to 28% of the sample.

The germline V gene supplies CDR1 SGHDT and CDR2 YYEEEE. The CDR3 sequence holds 16 residues, the cysteine and phenylalanine included. Only the CDR3 DNA stays, 48 bases, in frame from base 1. V gives up 4 bases and J gives up 5 bases, and the segment between their germline ends measures 21 bases. As for this clonotype: Its antigen remains undetermined. Per-base qualities were not stored, and no clone one base away is much larger.

The sequence was collected from a man in his thirties or forties in good health. The rearrangement joined TRBV5-6 to TRBJ1-1; TRBD1 could be the D gene, as 6 bases match. Sequencing was carried out using blood. The CDR3 sequence is CASSHLGTSGPTEAFF. The nucleotides are TGTGCCAGCAGCCACCTGGGGACATCGGGACCAACTGAAGCTTTCTTT.